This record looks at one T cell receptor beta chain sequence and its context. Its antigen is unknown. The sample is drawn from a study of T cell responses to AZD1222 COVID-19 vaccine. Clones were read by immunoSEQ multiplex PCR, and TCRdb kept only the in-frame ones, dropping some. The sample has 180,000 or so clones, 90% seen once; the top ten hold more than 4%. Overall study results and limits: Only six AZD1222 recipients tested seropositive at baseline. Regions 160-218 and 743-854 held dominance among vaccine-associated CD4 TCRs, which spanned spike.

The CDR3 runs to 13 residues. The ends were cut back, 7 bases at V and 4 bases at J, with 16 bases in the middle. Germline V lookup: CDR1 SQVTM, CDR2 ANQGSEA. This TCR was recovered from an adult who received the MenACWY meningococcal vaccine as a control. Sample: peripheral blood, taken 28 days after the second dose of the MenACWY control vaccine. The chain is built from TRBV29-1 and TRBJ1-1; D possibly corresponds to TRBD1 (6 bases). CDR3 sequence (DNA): TGCAGCGGCTCGACAGGACGCGGCACTGAAGCTTTCTTT. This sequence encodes CSGSTGRGTEAFF.